The 10 T cell receptor beta chains below all came from one sample that was sequenced in a study of cytotoxic CD8 clonotypes in ibrutinib-treated CLL. Method: immunoSEQ multiplex PCR; TCRdb's copy keeps in-frame clones and lacks some. The profile shows 100,000 to 150,000 clones, 70% to 90% of them singletons. The specimen was PBMCs, collected after 24 months of ibrutinib treatment. The origin of the receptors is a human donor with chronic lymphocytic leukemia.

V is TRBV28 and J is TRBJ2-1; TRBD2 is a possible D gene (5 bases). The V gene lost 5 bases and the J gene lost 10 bases, with 24 bases spanning the gap. This CDR3 has 16 amino acids. The germline gives CDR1 MDHEN, CDR2 SYDVKM. The CDR3 region is CASSLTSSGPSGEQFF. DNA of the CDR3: TGTGCCAGCAGTCTGACCTCCAGCGGCCCATCGGGCGAGCAGTTCTTC.

The gene calls are TRBV28 and TRBJ1-2; 7 bases are shared with TRBD1. Germline V gene data show CDR1 as MDHEN and CDR2 as SYDVKM. J was trimmed by 5 bases and V by 6 bases; bases with no gene match: 18. CDR3 length equals 17 residues. CDR3 in amino acids: CASSGRGQGGEIYGYTF. The CDR3 DNA reads TGTGCCAGCAGCGGAAGGGGGCAGGGAGGGGAAATTTATGGCTACACCTTC.

The chain joins TRBV28 to TRBJ1-1, with TRBD1 as a possible D gene (5 bases). V lost 7 bases, J lost 2 bases, and 14 bases lay in between. The CDR3 runs 14 residues. Germline-derived CDR1 and CDR2 are MDHEN and SYDVKM. In DNA form, the CDR3 reads TGTGCCAGCACCAACAGGCGGGAAAACACTGAAGCTTTCTTT. As protein: CASTNRRENTEAFF.

The V gene is TRBV18, the J gene TRBJ2-7; D gene ambiguous. Germline CDR1 KGHSH, CDR2 LQKENI. This CDR3 contains 12 residues. V was shortened by 6 bases and J by 3 bases, with 9 bases between the two germline ends. As DNA, the CDR3 is TGTGCCAGCTCGGGGTTAAACTACGAGCAGTACTTC. Protein: CASSGLNYEQYF.

This chain uses TRBV5-4 with TRBJ2-7; 13 bases line up with TRBD2. CDR1 SGHNT and CDR2 YYREEE come from the germline V gene (reference sequence). The CDR3 covers 15 residues. Trimming took 4 bases from V and 2 from J; bases not matched to a gene: 3. CDR3 amino acids: CASSPGLAGAYEQYF. The DNA for the CDR3 is TGTGCCAGCAGCCCCGGACTAGCGGGGGCCTACGAGCAGTACTTC.

This rearrangement joins TRBV7-9 to TRBJ1-6; D call uncertain. Looked up from germline, CDR1 is SEHNR and CDR2 is FQNEAQ (reference sequence). The CDR3 sequence is 15 residues long. The germline V and J ends were trimmed by 5 bases and 5 bases, with 13 bases remaining between them. CDR3 sequence reads: CASSPRASDNSPLHF. The DNA for the CDR3 is TGTGCCAGCAGCCCCCGTGCCAGTGATAATTCACCCCTCCACTTT. Drawing the rest from reference TRBV7-9 and TRBJ1-6, the complete variable domain is DTGVSQNPRHKITKRGQNVTFRCDPISEHNRLYWYRQTLGQGPEFLTYFQNEAQLEKSRLLSDRFSAERPKGSFSTLEIQRTEQGDSAMYLCASSPRASDNSPLHFGNGTRLTVT.

This clone has just one count. The chain carries TRBV6-4 and TRBJ2-3; D unresolved. V was pared by 4 bases and J by 8 bases, with 10 bases between. The CDR3 runs to 12 residues. CDR1 and CDR2 (germline): MRHNA, SNTAGT. Here the CDR3 reads CASSANSGTQYF. The CDR3 bases are TGTGCCAGCAGTGCGAACTCCGGTACGCAGTATTTT.

V and J are TRBV4-3 and TRBJ2-3; D tentatively reads TRBD1 or TRBD2 (5 bases each). The CDR3 runs 16 residues. The ends were cut back, 0 bases at V and 0 bases at J, with 10 bases in the middle. The V gene's germline CDR1 is LGHNA and CDR2 YSLEER. CDR3 protein: CASSQDSRDSTDTQYF. The CDR3 DNA reads as TGCGCCAGCAGCCAAGATTCCAGGGACAGCACAGATACGCAGTATTTT.

V gene TRBV10-3 combines with J gene TRBJ2-7, with D possibly being TRBD1 or TRBD2 (5 bases each). The CDR3 sequence is 13 residues long. In germline, CDR1 is ENHRY, CDR2 SYGVKD. Trimming took 6 bases from V and 2 from J, leaving 11 bases between them. As DNA, the CDR3 is TGTGCCATCAGCCGGGACGGGGCCTACGAGCAGTACTTC. Protein: CAISRDGAYEQYF.

The rearrangement joins TRBV28 to TRBJ2-1, with TRBD2 matching 8 bases. Unmatched junction bases numbered 11, after V lost 5 bases and J lost 2 bases. Germline-derived CDR1 and CDR2 are MDHEN and SYDVKM. The CDR3 length is 17 residues. The CDR3 DNA sequence: TGTGCCAGCAGTGGAGCCGGGGGGGGACGAGCCTACAATGAGCAGTTCTTC. The encoded protein is CASSGAGGGRAYNEQFF.